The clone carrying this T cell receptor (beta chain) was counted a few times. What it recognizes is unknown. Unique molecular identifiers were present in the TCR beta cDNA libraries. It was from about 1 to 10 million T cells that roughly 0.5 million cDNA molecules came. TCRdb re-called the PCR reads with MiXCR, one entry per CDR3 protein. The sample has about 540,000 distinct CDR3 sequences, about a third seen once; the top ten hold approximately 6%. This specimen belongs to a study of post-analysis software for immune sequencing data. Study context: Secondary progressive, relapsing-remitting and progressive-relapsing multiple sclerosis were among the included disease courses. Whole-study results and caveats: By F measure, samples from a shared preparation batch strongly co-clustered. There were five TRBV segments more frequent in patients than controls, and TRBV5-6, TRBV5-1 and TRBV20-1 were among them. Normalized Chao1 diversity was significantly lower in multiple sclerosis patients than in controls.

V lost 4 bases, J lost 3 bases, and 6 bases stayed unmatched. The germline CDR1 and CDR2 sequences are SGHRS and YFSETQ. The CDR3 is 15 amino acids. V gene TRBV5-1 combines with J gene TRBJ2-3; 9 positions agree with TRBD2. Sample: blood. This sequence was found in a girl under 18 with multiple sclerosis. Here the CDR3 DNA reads TGCGCCAGCAGCCGCAGCGGGGGGTTGACAGATACGCAGTATTTT. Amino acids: CASSRSGGLTDTQYF.